This entry lists 22 T cell receptor beta chains sequenced from one sample in a study of Ad26.COV2.S vaccination and SARS-CoV-2 variants. Some clones are missing from TCRdb's copy, which holds only in-frame ones; the method was immunoSEQ multiplex PCR. The sample carries 300,000 to 500,000 clones, 80% to 90% recorded once. Regarding treatment: over 15 received Ad26.COV2.S at low or high dose, single or two shots; about five received placebo; per-sample allocation not given. The study sampled participants on day 63 after the first vaccine or placebo injection. The sample here was peripheral blood, taken in a trial of Ad26.COV2.S vaccine versus placebo. The receptors come from a person aged 18-60 years who received the Ad26.COV2.S COVID-19 vaccine or a placebo.

V is TRBV19 and J is TRBJ2-7; D is undetermined. The CDR3 is 14 residues long. Trimming removed 5 bases at V and 2 bases at J, with 13 bases between. The germline V gene encodes CDR1 LNHDA and CDR2 SQIVND (reference sequence). The CDR3 nucleotides read TGTGCCAGTAGTGCGGATCGTCTCGCCTACGAGCAGTACTTC. Protein: CASSADRLAYEQYF.

The V and J genes are TRBV4-2 and TRBJ1-1; TRBD1 aligns across 7 bases. The J segment lost 5 bases and the V segment lost 5 bases, leaving 8 bases of the junction unmatched. The CDR3 sequence is 14 residues long. Germline CDR1 is LGHNA and CDR2 is YNFKEQ. The chain's CDR3 is CASSGLRGRTEAFF. For the CDR3, the DNA is TGTGCCAGCAGCGGACTAAGGGGGCGAACTGAAGCTTTCTTT.

The chain links TRBV10-3 to TRBJ2-3; 10 bases map to TRBD2. Germline CDR1 reads ENHRY; CDR2 reads SYGVKD. V gave up 5 bases and J gave up 3 bases; unmatched junction bases: 5. This CDR3 contains 15 residues. CDR3 sequence: CAISRSGGATDTQYF. The CDR3 DNA sequence: TGTGCCATCAGTAGAAGCGGGGGGGCAACAGATACGCAGTATTTT.

The CDR3 coding sequence is TGTGCCAGCAGCTTGTTGGCTCAAGGGAACACTGAAGCTTTCTTT. This gives the protein CASSLLAQGNTEAFF. The chain joins TRBV5-4 to TRBJ1-1, with unresolved D. Trimming removed 1 base at V and 1 base at J, with 11 bases between. The CDR3 length is 15 residues. CDR1 and CDR2 (germline): SGHNT, YYREEE (reference sequence). Together with reference TRBV5-4 and TRBJ1-1, the CDR3 gives the full variable domain: ETGVTQSPTHLIKTRGQQVTLRCSSQSGHNTVSWYQQALGQGPQFIFQYYREEENGRGNFPPRFSGLQFPNYSSELNVNALELDDSALYLCASSLLAQGNTEAFFGQGTRLTVV.

The V gene is TRBV5-5, the J gene TRBJ1-5; D possibly corresponds to TRBD1 (5 bases). CDR1 SGHKS and CDR2 YYEKEE come from the germline V gene (reference sequence). Trimming stripped 4 bases from V and 2 bases from J, with 19 bases between. This CDR3 comprises 17 residues. CDR3 protein: CASSPGTVVKGNQPQHF. The CDR3 region has the DNA TGTGCCAGCAGCCCGGGGACGGTTGTCAAAGGCAATCAGCCCCAGCATTTT.

The rearrangement joins TRBV19 to TRBJ1-5, with 7 bases lining up with TRBD1. Trimming at V came to 6 bases and at J to 0 bases, leaving 5 bases not matched to a gene. Per germline, CDR1 LNHDA and CDR2 SQIVND (reference sequence). The CDR3 runs to 15 residues. DNA of the CDR3: TGTGCCAGTAGACCGGGACAGACTAGCAATCAGCCCCAGCATTTT. Translated, it gives CASRPGQTSNQPQHF.

This chain connects TRBV5-1 to TRBJ2-7; D is perhaps TRBD2 (7 bases). Germline assignment: CDR1 SGHRS and CDR2 YFSETQ. Trimming shortened V by 2 bases and J by 4 bases, and 13 bases separated the two germline ends. The CDR3 has 14 residues. The CDR3 DNA reads TGCGCCAGCAGCTTAGGGGAGGGGGTATACGAGCAGTACTTC. Translation: CASSLGEGVYEQYF.

This clone showed up just once. The chain links TRBV19 to TRBJ1-1; D not certain. This CDR3 has 13 amino acids. Germline V gives CDR1 LNHDA, CDR2 SQIVND (reference sequence). Trimming removed 2 bases from V and 9 bases from J, with 13 bases in between. CDR3: CASSIMYGLQAFF. CDR3 DNA: TGTGCCAGTAGTATAATGTATGGCCTACAAGCTTTCTTT. The complete variable domain, with remaining parts taken from reference TRBV19 and TRBJ1-1, reads DGGITQSPKYLFRKEGQNVTLSCEQNLNHDAMYWYRQDPGQGLRLIYYSQIVNDFQKGDIAEGYSVSREKKESFPLTVTSAQKNPTAFYLCASSIMYGLQAFFGQGTRLTVV.

The V gene is TRBV10-3, the J gene TRBJ2-5; 9 positions agree with TRBD2. The CDR3 is 13 residues long. Germline V gene lookup returns CDR1 ENHRY and CDR2 SYGVKD. J lost 5 bases, V lost 10 bases, and 8 bases had no gene match. The CDR3 here is CATHSGGAETQYF. The CDR3 DNA is TGTGCCACCCATAGCGGGGGTGCGGAGACCCAGTACTTC.

The chain couples TRBV18 to TRBJ1-1, with 10 bases lining up with TRBD1. The CDR3 sequence is 15 residues long. CDR1 is KGHSH and CDR2 is LQKENI in the germline V gene. V shed 3 bases, J shed 10 bases, and the junction held 11 bases outside the gene matches. The CDR3 sequence is CASSPVRQGAYGAFF. DNA for the CDR3: TGTGCCAGCTCACCTGTCAGACAGGGGGCTTACGGAGCTTTCTTT.

V is TRBV10-1 and J is TRBJ2-1; possibly TRBD1 or TRBD2 for D (5 bases each). The V end was cut by 3 bases, the J end by 6 bases, with 12 bases between. Germline CDR1 and CDR2: WNHNN and SYGVQD (reference sequence). The CDR3 length is 14 residues. The CDR3 protein is CASSDLGTFNEQFF. For the CDR3, the DNA is TGCGCCAGCAGTGATCTAGGGACGTTCAATGAGCAGTTCTTC.

The chain combines TRBV3-1 (or the pseudogene TRBV3-2) with TRBJ1-6; 8 bases fit TRBD1. The CDR3 is 14 residues long. Germline assignment: CDR1 LGHDT and CDR2 YNNKEL (reference sequence). The trim removed 5 bases at V and 8 bases at J, leaving 5 bases unmatched. The CDR3 DNA is TGTGCCAGCAGCGACCAGGACAGGGATTCACCCCTCCACTTT. Its translation: CASSDQDRDSPLHF.

The V call is TRBV6-5, the J call TRBJ2-5; D possibly corresponds to TRBD2 (5 bases). The CDR3 loop spans 15 amino acids. Germline lookup yields CDR1 MNHEY and CDR2 SVGAGI. V was trimmed by 6 bases and J by 3 bases, leaving 17 bases between them. CDR3 nucleotides: TGTGCCAGCAGGTATACGACGAGAGGGAAAGAGACCCAGTACTTC. Its protein product is CASRYTTRGKETQYF.

This chain uses TRBV5-1 with TRBJ2-7; the match to TRBD1 covers 9 bases. J gave up 6 bases and V 2 bases, and 6 bases lay outside the gene matches. Germline lookup yields CDR1 SGHRS and CDR2 YFSETQ. The CDR3 is 14 residues long. Written as DNA, the CDR3 is TGCGCCAGCAGCTTTGGGACAGGGTCGGTCGAGCAGTACTTC. It is translated as CASSFGTGSVEQYF.

The J gene is TRBJ1-1, the V gene TRBV2; the match to TRBD1 covers 7 bases. The CDR3 is 14 amino acids. The V gene's germline CDR1 is SNHLY and CDR2 FYNNEI. Trimming removed 5 bases from V and 7 bases from J; junction bases left unmatched: 10. CDR3 region: CASSPTGWESEAFF. DNA for the CDR3: TGTGCCAGCAGTCCGACAGGGTGGGAGAGTGAAGCTTTCTTT.

V usage is TRBV7-2 and J usage is TRBJ1-2; unclear D gene. Germline values: CDR1 SGHTA, CDR2 FQGNSA. V lost 4 bases and J lost 0, with 18 bases in between. The CDR3 loop spans 17 amino acids. The CDR3 region has the DNA TGTGCCAGCAGCTCGATATCGGGTGGCCCTGCTAACTATGGCTACACCTTC. Translating gives CASSSISGGPANYGYTF.

V gene TRBV7-8 combines with J gene TRBJ1-1, with D unresolved. CDR3 length: 13 residues. CDR1 and CDR2 (germline): SGHVS, FQNEAQ. V lost 5 bases to trimming and J lost 0 bases, with 7 bases between them. CDR3: CASSPTMNTEAFF. As DNA, the CDR3 is TGTGCCAGCAGCCCGACCATGAACACTGAAGCTTTCTTT.

The V and J genes are TRBV6-5 and TRBJ1-2; maybe TRBD1 (6 bases). Germline V gene data show CDR1 as MNHEY and CDR2 as SVGAGI. The CDR3 has 15 amino acids. Trimming pared 6 bases from V and 7 bases from J, leaving 21 bases between. CDR3 DNA: TGTGCCAGCAGGAGAGACCCGGGGGGCTCTGGTGGCTACACCTTC. Its protein is CASRRDPGGSGGYTF.

V gene TRBV5-1 combines with J gene TRBJ2-3, with TRBD2 matching 9 bases. V was pared by 2 bases and J by 3 bases, with 10 bases of the junction left unmatched. The V gene's germline CDR1 is SGHRS and CDR2 YFSETQ. The CDR3 totals 17 residues. DNA for the CDR3: TGCGCCAGCAGCTTACTTAGCGGGGGTAGTGGGACAGATACGCAGTATTTT. Translated: CASSLLSGGSGTDTQYF.

The rearrangement joins TRBV7-9 to TRBJ2-5; D may be TRBD1 (5 bases). V shed 5 bases and J shed 4 bases, with 11 bases lying between them. The CDR3 is 13 amino acids. Germline V CDR1 and CDR2: SEHNR, FQNEAQ (reference sequence). CDR3 sequence reads: CASSPGHGETQYF. The CDR3 bases are TGTGCCAGCAGCCCCGGACACGGAGAGACCCAGTACTTC. Looking up the rest from reference TRBV7-9 and TRBJ2-5 gives the full variable domain: DTGVSQNPRHKITKRGQNVTFRCDPISEHNRLYWYRQTLGQGPEFLTYFQNEAQLEKSRLLSDRFSAERPKGSFSTLEIQRTEQGDSAMYLCASSPGHGETQYFGPGTRLLVL.

The J gene is TRBJ2-2, the V gene TRBV9; D ambiguous. Germline V gives CDR1 SGDLS, CDR2 YYNGEE. CDR3 size: 13 residues. V dropped 4 bases and J dropped 7 bases, with 11 bases sitting between them. In nucleotides, the CDR3 is TGTGCCAGCAGCCCCCACATAAGCGGGGAGCTGTTTTTT. As protein: CASSPHISGELFF.

The V call is TRBV5-1, the J call TRBJ1-2; 7 positions agree with TRBD1. V trimming: 2 bases; J trimming: 6 bases; junction bases outside the gene matches: 4. The CDR3 has 13 residues. Germline V gene sequence: CDR1 SGHRS, CDR2 YFSETQ. This CDR3 is CASSFGTEDGYTF. Written as DNA, the CDR3 is TGCGCCAGCAGCTTTGGGACAGAGGATGGCTACACCTTC.